The text below deals with one T cell receptor (beta chain). A few counts support this clone. Its antigen is currently not known. Sequence at one end of the junction differs from germline and may be a read error. This sample stems from a study of PD-1 blockade in classical Hodgkin lymphoma (dated by TCRdb to 2018 to 2021). Some background on the complete study: The study used CyTOF and TCR beta sequencing to define a peripheral blood immune signature of response to PD-1 blockade in classical Hodgkin lymphoma.

General conclusions and limits of the study: The study was limited to a single clinical trial cohort, and causes of repertoire differences, possibly disease activity or prior therapy, remained undefined. Baseline TCR diversity was reported to be lower in newly diagnosed patients than in healthy donors and to be lower still in relapsed/refractory patients.

The germline V gene (reference sequence) supplies CDR1 SEHNR and CDR2 FQNEAQ. There are 13 amino acids in the CDR3, from cysteine to phenylalanine inclusive. Of all the DNA, just the CDR3 is kept, 39 bases in frame from base 1. The time point tag for this specimen amounts to: newly diagnosed, previously untreated cHL patient sample. PBMCs from patients with newly diagnosed, previously untreated classical Hodgkin lymphoma were sequenced as a comparison group for the relapsed/refractory trial patients. Peripheral blood was collected in 8 mL Vacutainer Cell Preparation Tubes, from which PBMCs were isolated by centrifugation and then cryopreserved. Genomic DNA was extracted with the Qiagen DNeasy kit from unsorted PBMCs and from negatively selected CD4+ and CD8+ fractions. Amplification of TCR beta CDR3 regions was done by immunoSEQ multiplex PCR with primers that anneal to V and J segments. Amplification bias was minimized using a synthetic immune receptor repertoire, and residual bias was removed computationally after sequencing. Per the source publication's procedure: Repertoire diversity was quantified as the Shannon entropy index using custom Python scripts. The unsorted, CD4+ and CD8+ repertoires were each analyzed separately, with the exception of combined analyses, where CD4+ and CD8+ sequences were merged in silico. TCRdb limited this immuneACCESS table to in-frame rearrangements with V and J called. A share of clones is missing; checked studies link under half to unresolved V genes, and the rest is unexplained. V and J calls and clone size come straight from that table; D and trimming were deduced from the DNA. The sample yields fewer than 40,000 clones; approximately 94% were counted once. Roughly 2% of the sample is held by the ten biggest clonotypes.

This receptor was taken from a human donor with classical Hodgkin lymphoma. Input material: peripheral blood mononuclear cells (PBMCs). Recombination connected TRBV7-9 to TRBJ2-5, with no confident D gene call. The CDR3 region reads CASSITGLALVDF. Read as DNA, the sequence is TGTGCCAGCAGCATAACGGGCTTGGCGCTCGTTGACTTC.